The next 25 T cell receptor beta chains were all read from a single sample in a study of cytotoxic CD8 clonotypes in ibrutinib-treated CLL. Measured with immunoSEQ multiplex PCR; TCRdb has only the in-frame clones, and not every one. The repertoire holds more than 150,000 clones, with 55% to 85% as singletons. Sequenced here: PBMCs, sampled after 24 months of ibrutinib treatment. These receptors came from a human donor with chronic lymphocytic leukemia.

The rearrangement joins TRBV28 to TRBJ2-5; tentatively, D is TRBD2 (6 bases). Trimming stripped 3 bases from V and 3 bases from J, with 14 bases between. This CDR3 has 15 amino acids. Germline V gives CDR1 MDHEN, CDR2 SYDVKM. The CDR3 sequence: CASSFVGGDEETQYF. DNA of the CDR3: TGTGCCAGCAGTTTTGTCGGGGGAGATGAAGAGACCCAGTACTTC.

This rearrangement joins TRBV11-2 to TRBJ2-7; TRBD2 agrees at 7 bases. Germline loops: CDR1 SGHAT, CDR2 FQNNGV. This CDR3 is 13 amino acids long. With 3 bases clipped from V and 4 bases from J, the junction kept 3 bases outside the gene matches. The CDR3 here is CASSLGGTYEQYF. The CDR3 DNA reads as TGTGCCAGCAGCTTGGGGGGGACTTACGAGCAGTACTTC.

This clone has more than one count but fewer than ten. This sequence joins TRBV28 and TRBJ2-7, with D possibly TRBD1 on 6 matching bases. CDR1 and CDR2 (germline): MDHEN, SYDVKM. The germline V and J ends were trimmed by 6 bases and 1 base, with 16 bases remaining between them. The CDR3 is made up of 15 amino acids. CDR3 sequence reads: CASRSGTTNSYEQYF. The CDR3 region has the DNA TGTGCCAGCAGGTCCGGGACAACTAATTCCTACGAGCAGTACTTC.

The chain has TRBV21-1 and TRBJ2-3; the D segment call TRBD2 is taken from the table without a DNA check. TRBV21-1 is annotated as a pseudogene. The CDR3 extends over 18 amino acids. CDR3 nucleotide sequence: TGTGCCAGCAATCAAGGCCCCCTAGCGAGGAACATGACCGATACGCAGTATTTT. Translation gives CASNQGPLARNMTDTQYF.

V is TRBV7-9 and J is TRBJ1-1; D remains unclear. Germline CDR1 reads SEHNR; CDR2 reads FQNEAQ (reference sequence). CDR3 length equals 12 residues. V dropped 2 bases and J dropped 3 bases, with 4 bases sitting between them. DNA for the CDR3: TGTGCCAGCAGCTTAATGTACACTGAAGCTTTCTTT. Translated: CASSLMYTEAFF.

This chain connects TRBV4-2 to TRBJ2-7; a possible D gene is TRBD2 (5 bases). The V and J ends lost 2 bases and 6 bases respectively, with 14 bases between them. In germline, CDR1 is LGHNA, CDR2 YNFKEQ. This CDR3 comprises 14 residues. The CDR3: CASSQFAGGLEQYF. CDR3 bases: TGTGCCAGCAGCCAATTTGCGGGTGGTCTCGAGCAGTACTTC.

There are a few counts of this clone. CDR3 in amino acids: CASSYTAGQSPGYTF. CDR3 DNA: TGTGCCAGCAGTTATACGGCCGGACAGAGTCCCGGCTACACCTTC. The rearrangement links TRBV28 to TRBJ1-2; TRBD1 is a possible D gene (6 bases). The germline gives CDR1 MDHEN, CDR2 SYDVKM. The V gene lost 4 bases and the J gene lost 8 bases, with 20 bases spanning the gap. The CDR3 covers 15 residues.

V usage is TRBV6-6 and J usage is TRBJ1-5; no clear D gene. Trimming took off 2 bases at V and 2 bases at J, with 10 bases between the two ends. The CDR3 loop spans 15 amino acids. Germline V gives CDR1 MNHNY, CDR2 SVGAGI (reference sequence). CDR3 sequence reads: CASSYAGVGNQPQHF. CDR3 DNA: TGTGCCAGCAGTTACGCTGGGGTTGGCAATCAGCCCCAGCATTTT.

This chain connects TRBV7-2 to TRBJ1-1, with D perhaps matching TRBD1 (6 bases). Germline CDR1 and CDR2: SGHTA and FQGNSA. V dropped 0 bases and J dropped 2 bases, with 10 bases sitting between them. The CDR3 has 15 amino acids. The CDR3 DNA reads as TGTGCCAGCAGCTTAGCGACAGGCCCAAACACTGAAGCTTTCTTT. The encoded protein is CASSLATGPNTEAFF.

The chain recombines TRBV30 with TRBJ1-1; D is possibly TRBD1 (6 bases). The CDR3 sequence is 14 residues long. Germline lookup yields CDR1 GTSNPN and CDR2 SVGIG (reference sequence). V was cut by 3 bases and J by 1 base, with 12 bases left in between. CDR3: CAWRMDSPNTEAFF. CDR3 nucleotides: TGTGCCTGGAGGATGGACAGCCCGAACACTGAAGCTTTCTTT.

The chain recombines TRBV2 with TRBJ1-1; D gene unclear. Trimming stripped 4 bases from V and 7 bases from J, with 10 bases between. The CDR3 spans 12 residues. Germline CDR1 SNHLY, CDR2 FYNNEI. The CDR3 is CASSADDREAFF. The CDR3 nucleotides are TGTGCCAGCAGTGCCGACGACCGTGAAGCTTTCTTT.

The rearrangement uses TRBV19 and TRBJ1-3; D uncertain. The CDR3 runs 16 residues. CDR1 LNHDA and CDR2 SQIVND come from the germline V gene (reference sequence). V was shortened by 5 bases and J by 4 bases, with 18 bases between the two germline ends. The CDR3 loop is CASSLNPGFLGNTIYF. DNA of the CDR3: TGTGCCAGTAGTTTGAACCCGGGATTTTTAGGAAACACCATATATTTT.

The chain joins TRBV5-1 to TRBJ2-1, with 14 bases that match TRBD2. Germline assignment: CDR1 SGHRS and CDR2 YFSETQ. After removal of 4 bases from V and 7 bases from J, the junction contained 7 bases not matched to a gene. This CDR3 is 16 amino acids long. The CDR3 DNA reads TGCGCCAGCAGCGAAGGGACTAGCGGGAGTATTAATGAGCAGTTCTTC. Its translation is CASSEGTSGSINEQFF. The whole variable domain, remainder taken from reference TRBV5-1 and TRBJ2-1, is KAGVTQTPRYLIKTRGQQVTLSCSPISGHRSVSWYQQTPGQGLQFLFEYFSETQRNKGNFPGRFSGRQFSNSRSEMNVSTLELGDSALYLCASSEGTSGSINEQFFGPGTRLTVL.

This clone appeared a single time. This chain joins TRBV11-2 and TRBJ2-7, with 7 nucleotides matching TRBD1. The CDR3 sequence is 15 residues long. Germline trimming cut 4 bases from V and 11 bases from J; bases unmatched to any gene: 17. CDR1 is SGHAT and CDR2 is FQNNGV in the germline V gene. The CDR3 DNA is TGTGCCAGCAGCTCGGCCCGTGAGACAGGGCCGATTGAGTACTTC. It codes for CASSSARETGPIEYF.

A few counts support this clone. This sequence joins TRBV27 and TRBJ2-1, with 9 bases fitting TRBD2. The CDR3 contains 16 residues. V gave up 4 bases and J gave up 9 bases; unmatched junction bases: 13. Germline V gene data show CDR1 as MNHEY and CDR2 as SMNVEV (reference sequence). The CDR3 DNA reads TGTGCCAGCAGTTCCTCGGGCGCGGGAGGGCCGGGTGAGCAGTTCTTC. It codes for CASSSSGAGGPGEQFF.

As DNA, the CDR3 is TGCGCCAGCAGCCGGGGAACAGGGGCGAATCAGCCCCAGCATTTT. Amino acids: CASSRGTGANQPQHF. V usage is TRBV5-1 and J usage is TRBJ1-5, with 7 bases that match TRBD1. Trimming took 4 bases from V and 4 from J; bases not matched to a gene: 8. This CDR3 contains 15 residues. The V gene's germline CDR1 is SGHRS and CDR2 YFSETQ.

This clone was recorded only once. V usage is TRBV5-6 and J usage is TRBJ1-2, with a possible D match to TRBD1 (5 bases). CDR3 length: 14 residues. V shed 0 bases and J shed 4 bases, with 10 bases lying between them. Looked up from germline, CDR1 is SGHDT and CDR2 is YYEEEE. CDR3: CASSLVPGGYGYTF. CDR3 DNA sequence: TGTGCCAGCAGCTTGGTACCCGGGGGCTATGGCTACACCTTC.

This clone was picked up a small number of times. This chain joins TRBV25-1 and TRBJ2-7, with 10 bases aligning to TRBD1. The length of the CDR3 is 14 residues. In germline, CDR1 is MGHDK, CDR2 SYGVNS. Trimming removed 7 bases from V and 6 bases from J; junction bases left unmatched: 9. The CDR3 nucleotides read TGTGCCAGCACCCGGGGACAGGGGACGGGCGAGCAGTACTTC. It translates to CASTRGQGTGEQYF.

V gene TRBV15 combines with J gene TRBJ1-5, with 9 nucleotides matching TRBD1. The CDR3 has 16 residues. CDR1 LNHNV and CDR2 YYDKDF come from the germline V gene (reference sequence). The V segment lost 1 base and the J segment 2 bases; nucleotides outside the gene matches: 3. CDR3 sequence: CATSRGQGEGNQPQHF. CDR3 nucleotides: TGTGCCACCAGCAGAGGACAGGGGGAGGGCAATCAGCCCCAGCATTTT.

The table lists this clone with a few counts. This sequence joins TRBV28 and TRBJ2-3; D could derive from TRBD1 or TRBD2 (5 bases each). V lost 3 bases and J lost 0, with 10 bases in between. The CDR3 totals 15 residues. The germline V gene encodes CDR1 MDHEN and CDR2 SYDVKM. The CDR3 DNA sequence: TGTGCCAGCAGTTTGCAGGGCGGGAGCACAGATACGCAGTATTTT. Translation: CASSLQGGSTDTQYF.

This clone occurred a few times. Other DNA variants within this sample encode the same CDR3. CDR3: CASSLSYEQYF. The CDR3 nucleotides read TGTGCCAGCAGCTTGTCCTACGAGCAGTACTTC. This chain links TRBV7-9 with TRBJ2-7; D not resolved. The germline V gene has CDR1 SEHNR and CDR2 FQNEAQ (reference sequence). The CDR3 sequence is 11 residues long. Between the trimmed V and J ends, which lost 3 bases and 1 base, there was a span of 1 base.

The J gene is TRBJ1-4, the V gene TRBV27; the D is unclear. Deletions cut 3 bases from V and 0 bases from J, with 8 bases between. The CDR3 length is 15 residues. Germline-derived CDR1 and CDR2 are MNHEY and SMNVEV (reference sequence). This chain's CDR3 is CASSFYGSTNEKLFF. The CDR3 nucleotides read TGTGCCAGCAGTTTTTATGGATCAACTAATGAAAAACTGTTTTTT.

CDR3 region: CASSTIRWEESDGYTF. DNA of the CDR3: TGTGCCAGCAGCACAATCCGGTGGGAGGAATCGGATGGCTACACCTTC. J is TRBJ1-2 and V is TRBV7-4, with D hard to call. Trimming shortened V by 5 bases and J by 6 bases, and 22 bases separated the two germline ends. The CDR3 is 16 residues long. Germline assignment: CDR1 SGHVT and CDR2 SQSDAQ.

The chain links TRBV7-9 to TRBJ2-7; the match to TRBD1 covers 8 bases. The CDR3 runs to 15 residues. Germline-derived CDR1 and CDR2 are SEHNR and FQNEAQ (reference sequence). Germline trimming cut 1 base from V and 3 bases from J; bases unmatched to any gene: 5. In DNA, the CDR3 is TGTGCCAGCAGCTTAGGGACAGGGCCCTACTACGAGCAGTACTTC. As protein: CASSLGTGPYYEQYF.

This clone has only a few counts. The chain employs TRBV27 and TRBJ2-1; the match to TRBD2 covers 11 bases. V dropped 7 bases and J dropped 1; count of bases not matched to a gene: 15. The CDR3 is 19 amino acids. Looked up from germline, CDR1 is MNHEY and CDR2 is SMNVEV (reference sequence). The CDR3 is CASTLQTSGTAASYNEQFF. The CDR3 DNA is TGTGCCAGCACACTCCAGACTAGCGGGACTGCTGCGTCCTACAATGAGCAGTTCTTC.